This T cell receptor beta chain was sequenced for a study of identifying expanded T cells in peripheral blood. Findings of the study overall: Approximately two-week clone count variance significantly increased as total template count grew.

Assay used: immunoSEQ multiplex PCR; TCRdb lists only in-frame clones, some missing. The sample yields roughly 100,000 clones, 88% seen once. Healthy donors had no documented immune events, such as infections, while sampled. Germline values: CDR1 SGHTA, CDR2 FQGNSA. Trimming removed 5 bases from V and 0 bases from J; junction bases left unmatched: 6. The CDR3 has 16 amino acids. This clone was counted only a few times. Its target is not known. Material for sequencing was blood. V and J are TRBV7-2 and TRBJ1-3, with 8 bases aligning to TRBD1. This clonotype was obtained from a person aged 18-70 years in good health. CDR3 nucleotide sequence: TGTGCCAGCAGCCTGCGGACAGGGAGCTCTGGAAACACCATATATTTT. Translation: CASSLRTGSSGNTIYF.